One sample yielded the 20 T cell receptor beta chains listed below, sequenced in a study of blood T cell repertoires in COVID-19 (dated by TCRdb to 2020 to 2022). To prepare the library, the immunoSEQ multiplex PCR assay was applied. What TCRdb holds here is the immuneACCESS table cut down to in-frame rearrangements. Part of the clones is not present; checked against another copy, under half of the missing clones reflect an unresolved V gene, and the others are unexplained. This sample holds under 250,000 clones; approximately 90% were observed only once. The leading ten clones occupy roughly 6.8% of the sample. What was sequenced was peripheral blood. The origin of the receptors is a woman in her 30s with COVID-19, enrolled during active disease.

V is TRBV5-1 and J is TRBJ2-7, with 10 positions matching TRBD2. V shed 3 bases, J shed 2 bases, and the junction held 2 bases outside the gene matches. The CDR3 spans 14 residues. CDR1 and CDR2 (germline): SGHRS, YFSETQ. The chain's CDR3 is CASSSGTSAYEQYV. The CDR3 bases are TGCGCCAGCAGCTCCGGGACTAGCGCCTACGAGCAGTACGTC.

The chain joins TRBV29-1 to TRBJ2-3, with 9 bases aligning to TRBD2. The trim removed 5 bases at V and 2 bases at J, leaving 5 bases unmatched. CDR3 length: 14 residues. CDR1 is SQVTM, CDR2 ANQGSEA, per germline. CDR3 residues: CSVIAGVDTDTQYF. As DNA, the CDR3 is TGCAGCGTTATAGCGGGAGTCGACACAGATACGCAGTATTTT.

In nucleotides, the CDR3 is TGCGCCAGCAGGCCTACGGGGACAGGGGCGTATGGCTACACCTTC. Its protein is CASRPTGTGAYGYTF. The gene calls are TRBV4-1 and TRBJ1-2; 10 nucleotides align to TRBD1. Germline V gene lookup returns CDR1 MGHRA and CDR2 YSYEKL. CDR3 length: 15 amino acids. V gave up 6 bases and J gave up 5 bases; unmatched junction bases: 9.

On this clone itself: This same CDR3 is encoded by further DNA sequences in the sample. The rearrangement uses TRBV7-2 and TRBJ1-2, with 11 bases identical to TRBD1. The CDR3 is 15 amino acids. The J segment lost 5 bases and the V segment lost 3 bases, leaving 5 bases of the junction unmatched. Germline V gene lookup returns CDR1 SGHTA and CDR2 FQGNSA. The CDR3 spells CASSLGQGGSYGYTF. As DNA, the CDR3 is TGTGCCAGCAGCTTGGGACAGGGGGGTTCGTATGGCTACACCTTC. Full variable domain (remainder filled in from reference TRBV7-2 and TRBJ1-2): GAGVSQSPSNKVTEKGKDVELRCDPISGHTALYWYRQSLGQGLEFLIYFQGNSAPDKSGLPSDRFSAERTGGSVSTLTIQRTQQEDSAVYLCASSLGQGGSYGYTFGSGTRLTVV.

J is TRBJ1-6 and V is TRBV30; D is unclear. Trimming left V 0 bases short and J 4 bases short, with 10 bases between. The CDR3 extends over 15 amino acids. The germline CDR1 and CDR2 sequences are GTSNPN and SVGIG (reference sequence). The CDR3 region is CAWSVAGPYNSPLHF. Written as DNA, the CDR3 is TGTGCCTGGAGTGTAGCGGGCCCTTATAATTCACCCCTCCACTTT.

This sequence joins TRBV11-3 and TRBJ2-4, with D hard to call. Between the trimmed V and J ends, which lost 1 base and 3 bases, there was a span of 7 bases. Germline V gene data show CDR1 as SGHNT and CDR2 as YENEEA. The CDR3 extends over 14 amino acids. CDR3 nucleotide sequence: TGTGCCAGCAGCTTAGGAACTAACAAAAACATTCAGTACTTC. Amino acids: CASSLGTNKNIQYF.

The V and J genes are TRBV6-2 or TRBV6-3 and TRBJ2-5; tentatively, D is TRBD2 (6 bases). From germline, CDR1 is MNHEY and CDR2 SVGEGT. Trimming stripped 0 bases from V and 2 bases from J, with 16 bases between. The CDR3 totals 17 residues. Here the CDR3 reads CASSYSSVWRGQETQYF. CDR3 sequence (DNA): TGTGCCAGCAGTTACTCCTCGGTATGGCGGGGACAAGAGACCCAGTACTTC.

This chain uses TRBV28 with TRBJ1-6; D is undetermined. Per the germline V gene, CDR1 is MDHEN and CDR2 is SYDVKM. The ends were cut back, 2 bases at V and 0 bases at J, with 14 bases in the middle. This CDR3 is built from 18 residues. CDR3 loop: CASSLPLEGSSYNSPLHF. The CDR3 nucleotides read TGTGCCAGCAGTTTACCCCTGGAGGGTAGCTCCTATAATTCACCCCTCCACTTT.

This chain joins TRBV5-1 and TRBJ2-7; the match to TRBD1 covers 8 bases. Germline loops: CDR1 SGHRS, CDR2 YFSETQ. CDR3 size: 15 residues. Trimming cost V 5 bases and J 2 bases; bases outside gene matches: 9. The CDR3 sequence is CASRPWGTGTYEQYF. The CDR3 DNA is TGCGCCAGCAGACCGTGGGGGACAGGAACCTACGAGCAGTACTTC.

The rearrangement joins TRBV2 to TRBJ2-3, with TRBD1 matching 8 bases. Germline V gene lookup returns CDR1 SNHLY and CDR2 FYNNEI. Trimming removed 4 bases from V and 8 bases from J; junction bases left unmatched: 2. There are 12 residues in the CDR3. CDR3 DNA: TGTGCCAGCAGTGTACAGGGGGGTACGCAGTATTTT. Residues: CASSVQGGTQYF. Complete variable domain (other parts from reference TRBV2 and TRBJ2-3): EPEVTQTPSHQVTQMGQEVILRCVPISNHLYFYWYRQILGQKVEFLVSFYNNEISEKSEIFDDQFSVERPDGSNFTLKIRSTKLEDSAMYFCASSVQGGTQYFGPGTRLTVL.

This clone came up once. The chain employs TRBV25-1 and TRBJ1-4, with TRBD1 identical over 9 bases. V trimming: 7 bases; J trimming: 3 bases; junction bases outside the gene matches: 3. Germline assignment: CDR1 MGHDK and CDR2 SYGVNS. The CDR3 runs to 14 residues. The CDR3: CASTGDRANEKLFF. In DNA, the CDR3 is TGTGCCAGCACTGGGGACAGGGCTAATGAAAAACTGTTTTTT. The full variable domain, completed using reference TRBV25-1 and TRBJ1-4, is EADIYQTPRYLVIGTGKKITLECSQTMGHDKMYWYQQDPGMELHLIHYSYGVNSTEKGDLSSESTVSRIRTEHFPLTLESARPSHTSQYLCASTGDRANEKLFFGSGTQLSVL.

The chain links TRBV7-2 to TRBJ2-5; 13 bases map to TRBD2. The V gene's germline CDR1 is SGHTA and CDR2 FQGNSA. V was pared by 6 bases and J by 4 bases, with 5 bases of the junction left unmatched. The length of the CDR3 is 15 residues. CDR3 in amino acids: CASSLRLAGGETQYF. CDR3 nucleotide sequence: TGTGCCAGCAGTCTAAGACTAGCGGGGGGAGAGACCCAGTACTTC.

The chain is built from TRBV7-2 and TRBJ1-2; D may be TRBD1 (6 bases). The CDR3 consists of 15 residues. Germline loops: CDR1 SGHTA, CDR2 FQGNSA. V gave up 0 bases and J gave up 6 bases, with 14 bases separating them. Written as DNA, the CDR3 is TGTGCCAGCAGCTTAGCTTTTGACAGGTTCAATGGCTACACCTTC. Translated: CASSLAFDRFNGYTF.

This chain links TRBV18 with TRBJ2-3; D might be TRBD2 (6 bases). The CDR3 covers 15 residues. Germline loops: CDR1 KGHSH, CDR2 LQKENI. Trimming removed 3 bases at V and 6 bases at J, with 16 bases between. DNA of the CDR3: TGTGCCAGCTCACCCAGGGACGCGGGATCCGATACGCAGTATTTT. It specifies CASSPRDAGSDTQYF.

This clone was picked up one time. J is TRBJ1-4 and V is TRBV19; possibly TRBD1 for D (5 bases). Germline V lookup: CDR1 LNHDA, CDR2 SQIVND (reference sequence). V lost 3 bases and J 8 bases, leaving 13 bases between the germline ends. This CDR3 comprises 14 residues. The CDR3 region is CASSIGAGEEKLFF. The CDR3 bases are TGTGCCAGTAGTATCGGGGCGGGAGAAGAAAAACTGTTTTTT.

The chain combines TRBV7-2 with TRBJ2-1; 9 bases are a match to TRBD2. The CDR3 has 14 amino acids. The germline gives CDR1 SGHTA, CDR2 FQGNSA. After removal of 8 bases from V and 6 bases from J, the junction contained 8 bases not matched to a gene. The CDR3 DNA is TGTGCCAGCCAAAGCGGGAGGACGGTCAATGAGCAGTTCTTC. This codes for CASQSGRTVNEQFF.

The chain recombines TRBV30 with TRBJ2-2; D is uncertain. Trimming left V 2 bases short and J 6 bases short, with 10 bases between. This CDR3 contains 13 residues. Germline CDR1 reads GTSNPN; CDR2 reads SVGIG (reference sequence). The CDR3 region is CAWSPSSAGELFF. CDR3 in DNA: TGTGCCTGGAGTCCCTCCTCGGCCGGGGAGCTGTTTTTT.

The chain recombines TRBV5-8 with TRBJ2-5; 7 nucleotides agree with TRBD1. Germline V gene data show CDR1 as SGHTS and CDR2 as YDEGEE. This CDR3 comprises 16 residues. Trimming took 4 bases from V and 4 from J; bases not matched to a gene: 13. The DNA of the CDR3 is TGTGCCAGCAGCCAGTACTGGACAGGTGGAGGAGAGACCCAGTACTTC. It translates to CASSQYWTGGGETQYF.

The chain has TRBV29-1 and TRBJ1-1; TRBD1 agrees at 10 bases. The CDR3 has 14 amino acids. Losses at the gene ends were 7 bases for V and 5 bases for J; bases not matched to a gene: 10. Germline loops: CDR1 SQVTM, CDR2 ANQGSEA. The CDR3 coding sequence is TGCAGCGCAATGACAGGGGGCGTTTGGACTGAAGCTTTCTTT. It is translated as CSAMTGGVWTEAFF.

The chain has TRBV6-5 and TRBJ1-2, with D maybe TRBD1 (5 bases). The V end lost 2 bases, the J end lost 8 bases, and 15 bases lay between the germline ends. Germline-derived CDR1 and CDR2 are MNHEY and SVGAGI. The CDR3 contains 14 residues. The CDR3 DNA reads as TGTGCCAGCAGTTACGGGCAGACTCAGGGAGGCTACACCTTC. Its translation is CASSYGQTQGGYTF.